The text below deals with one TCR beta chain. The antigen is not known. A read error may produce the germline difference seen at one junction end. Amplified TCR beta CDR3 regions came from RNA transcripts. The study used the HTBI primer set for a first-round RT-PCR of the TCR CDR3. In TCRdb, the multiplex PCR reads were re-called with MiXCR into one record per CDR3 protein. The repertoire has about 540,000 distinct CDR3 sequences, under 60% of them found once; the top ten carry 8.2%. Per germline, CDR1 LNHNV and CDR2 YYDKDF (reference sequence). The CDR3 contains 13 residues. With a duration under 2 months, the hyperthyroidism was newly diagnosed in patients aged 18 to 65. Diagnoses were made from clinical symptoms, serum measures (thyroxine and TRAb), thyroid ultrasound and orbital computed tomography. This sample stems from a study of T cells in Graves' hyperthyroidism and ophthalmopathy. Study findings and constraints: Ophthalmopathy prediction by the model preceded onset by a median roughly 6 months. Blood also carried most thyroid clonotypes expanded above 0.001.

Sample: peripheral blood or thyroid tissue (not recorded which). The clonotype comes from a woman under 30 with Graves' hyperthyroidism. The chain employs TRBV15 and TRBJ1-2; the D gene is possibly TRBD1 (5 bases). The CDR3 region is CATSRDVGAGYIF. CDR3 DNA sequence: TGTGCCACCAGCAGAGATGTAGGGGCCGGCTACATCTTC.